This TCR beta chain was recorded in a study of CD8 T cells in Susac syndrome. Whole-study context: Patients with Susac syndrome were therapy-naive, taking corticosteroids, with some also receiving intravenous immunoglobulin, or taking intravenous immunoglobulin alone at the time their blood was drawn.

When the RNA was reverse transcribed, random hexamers were used with an input of 0.5 to 1 ug. TCRdb reprocessed the immunoSEQ multiplex PCR reads with MiXCR, giving one entry per CDR3 protein. This table has under 95,000 distinct CDR3 sequences, approximately 95% appearing once. CDR3 length: 15 residues. CDR1 and CDR2 from the germline V gene are MNHEY and SMNVEV (reference sequence). V lost 4 bases and J lost 3, with 13 bases in between. J is TRBJ2-1 and V is TRBV27, with D perhaps matching TRBD1 or TRBD2 (5 bases each). Source material: CD8+ T cells from PBMCs. The sequence came from a human donor with Susac syndrome. In DNA form, the CDR3 reads TGTGCCAGCAGTTCCGTGGGGACGAACTACAATGAGCAGTTCTTC. Its translation: CASSSVGTNYNEQFF.